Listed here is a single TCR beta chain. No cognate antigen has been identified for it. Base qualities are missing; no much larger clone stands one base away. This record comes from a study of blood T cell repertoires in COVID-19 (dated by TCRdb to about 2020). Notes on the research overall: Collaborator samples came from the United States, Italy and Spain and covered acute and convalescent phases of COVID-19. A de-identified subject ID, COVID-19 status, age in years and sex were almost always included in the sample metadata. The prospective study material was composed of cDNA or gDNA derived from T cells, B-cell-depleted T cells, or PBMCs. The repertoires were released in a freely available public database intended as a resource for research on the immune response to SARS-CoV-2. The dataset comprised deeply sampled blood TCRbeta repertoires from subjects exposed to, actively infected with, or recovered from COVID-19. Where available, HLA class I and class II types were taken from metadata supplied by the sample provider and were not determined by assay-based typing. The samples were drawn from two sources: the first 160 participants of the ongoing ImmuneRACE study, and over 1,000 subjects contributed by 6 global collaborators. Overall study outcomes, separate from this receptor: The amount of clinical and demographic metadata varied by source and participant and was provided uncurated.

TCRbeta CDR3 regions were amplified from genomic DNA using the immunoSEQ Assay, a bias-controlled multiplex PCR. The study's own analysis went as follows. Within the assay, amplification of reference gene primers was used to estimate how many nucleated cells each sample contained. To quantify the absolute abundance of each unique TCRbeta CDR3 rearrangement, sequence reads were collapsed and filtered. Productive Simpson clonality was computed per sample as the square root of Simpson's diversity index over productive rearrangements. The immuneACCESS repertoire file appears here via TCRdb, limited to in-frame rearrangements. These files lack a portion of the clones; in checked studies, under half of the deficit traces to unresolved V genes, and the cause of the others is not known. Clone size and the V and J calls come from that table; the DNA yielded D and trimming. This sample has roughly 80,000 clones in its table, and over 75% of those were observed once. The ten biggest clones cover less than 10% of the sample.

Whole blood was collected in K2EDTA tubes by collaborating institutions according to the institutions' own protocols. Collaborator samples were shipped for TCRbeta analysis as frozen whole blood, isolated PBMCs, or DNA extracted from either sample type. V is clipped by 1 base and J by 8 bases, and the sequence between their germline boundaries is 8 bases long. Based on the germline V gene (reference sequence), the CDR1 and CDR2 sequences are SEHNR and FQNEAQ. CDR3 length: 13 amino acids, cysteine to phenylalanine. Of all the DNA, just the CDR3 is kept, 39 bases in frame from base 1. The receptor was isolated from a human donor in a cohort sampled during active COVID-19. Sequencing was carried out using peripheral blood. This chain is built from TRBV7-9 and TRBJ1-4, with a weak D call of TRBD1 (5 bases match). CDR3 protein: CASSLGRGEKLFF. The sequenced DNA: TGTGCCAGCAGCTTAGGACGGGGGGAAAAACTGTTTTTT.